The sequence of this T cell receptor beta chain was determined in a study of blood T cell repertoires in COVID-19. The CDR3 loop spans 15 amino acids. Germline CDR1 and CDR2: LNHDA and SQIVND (reference sequence). Trimming took off 5 bases at V and 4 bases at J, with 14 bases between the two ends. Authors' methods: Nucleated cell number was recorded as an estimate derived from reference gene primer amplification. This table comes from immunoSEQ multiplex PCR, and its TCRdb copy is limited to in-frame clones, with some not included. V and J calls and clone size are those listed in that table; D and trimming were worked out from the DNA. The sample records about 350,000 clones, roughly 90% being singletons. It was during active infection that Seattle patients were enrolled and then longitudinally followed.

The sample taken for sequencing was peripheral blood. V and J are TRBV19 and TRBJ2-2, with D perhaps matching TRBD1 (5 bases). This TCR was recovered from a woman aged 55-70 years with COVID-19, enrolled during active disease. CDR3 residues: CASSWGPTSTGELFF. The CDR3 nucleotides are TGTGCCAGTAGTTGGGGCCCAACGAGCACCGGGGAGCTGTTTTTT.